The 8 T cell receptor beta chains given below trace back to one sample, sequenced in a study of Ad26.COV2.S vaccination and SARS-CoV-2 variants. Treatment of the sample: 19 received Ad26.COV2.S at low or high dose, single or two shots; a few received placebo; per-sample allocation not given. After the first vaccine or placebo injection, samples were drawn on day 63. The protocol was immunoSEQ multiplex PCR, while the TCRdb copy is restricted to in-frame clones and leaves out a portion. The repertoire holds hundreds of thousands of clones, with 89% as singletons. Here the sequenced sample was peripheral blood, taken in a trial of Ad26.COV2.S vaccine versus placebo. Receptor source: a person between 18 and 60 years old who received the Ad26.COV2.S COVID-19 vaccine or a placebo.

The table lists this clone with a count of one. The chain recombines TRBV4-2 with TRBJ2-3; no clear D. Germline V gives CDR1 LGHNA, CDR2 YNFKEQ. The CDR3 has 15 residues. Trimming took 0 bases from V and 10 from J, leaving 17 bases between them. DNA for the CDR3: TGTGCCAGCAGCCAAGAAAAGGACCGCGCCCGCGCGCAGTATTTT. Protein: CASSQEKDRARAQYF.

The chain joins TRBV7-8 to TRBJ2-7, with a possible D match to TRBD1 (6 bases). Germline V gene sequence: CDR1 SGHVS, CDR2 FQNEAQ. The CDR3 contains 15 residues. With 0 bases removed from V and 3 bases from J, the gap between germline ends came to 12 bases. The CDR3 loop reads CASSLASRGSYEQYF. CDR3 sequence (DNA): TGTGCCAGCAGCTTAGCATCCAGGGGAAGCTACGAGCAGTACTTC.

This chain joins TRBV30 and TRBJ2-7; possibly TRBD1 or TRBD2 for D (7 bases each). The CDR3 totals 14 residues. The V gene's germline CDR1 is GTSNPN and CDR2 SVGIG (reference sequence). The V end lost 4 bases, the J end lost 1 base, and 14 bases lay between the germline ends. Here the CDR3 reads CAWTQGGSSYEQYF. The DNA for the CDR3 is TGTGCCTGGACCCAGGGGGGGTCTTCCTACGAGCAGTACTTC. Together with reference TRBV30 and TRBJ2-7, the CDR3 gives the full variable domain: SQTIHQWPATLVQPVGSPLSLECTVEGTSNPNLYWYRQAAGRGLQLLFYSVGIGQISSEVPQNLSASRPQDRQFILSSKKLLLSDSGFYLCAWTQGGSSYEQYFGPGTRLTVT.

The gene calls are TRBV5-6 and TRBJ2-1; either TRBD1 or TRBD2 may supply D (5 bases each). V was trimmed by 4 bases and J by 0 bases, leaving 14 bases between them. Germline lookup yields CDR1 SGHDT and CDR2 YYEEEE. The CDR3 covers 16 residues. The CDR3 region is CASSTLGESSYNEQFF. CDR3 DNA sequence: TGTGCCAGCAGCACCCTGGGGGAGAGCTCCTACAATGAGCAGTTCTTC.

The CDR3 loop is CASSPTSGAVYNEQFF. The CDR3 region has the DNA TGTGCCAGCAGCCCTACCTCGGGGGCGGTCTACAATGAGCAGTTCTTC. The genes are TRBV7-8 and TRBJ2-1, with D perhaps matching TRBD1 or TRBD2 (6 bases each). This CDR3 spans 16 amino acids. The germline V gene has CDR1 SGHVS and CDR2 FQNEAQ. V was shortened by 5 bases and J by 3 bases, with 17 bases between the two germline ends. The full variable domain, its missing parts supplied by reference TRBV7-8 and TRBJ2-1, is GAGVSQSPRYKVAKRGQDVALRCDPISGHVSLFWYQQALGQGPEFLTYFQNEAQLDKSGLPSDRFFAERPEGSVSTLKIQRTQQEDSAVYLCASSPTSGAVYNEQFFGPGTRLTVL.

The V call is TRBV10-3, the J call TRBJ2-7, with a tentative D call TRBD1 (5 bases). V was pared by 4 bases and J by 1 base, with 14 bases between. CDR3 length: 15 amino acids. The germline gives CDR1 ENHRY, CDR2 SYGVKD. The CDR3 region is CAISAPTAMSYEQYF. The DNA of the CDR3 is TGTGCCATCAGTGCACCGACAGCCATGTCCTACGAGCAGTACTTC.

About this clone itself: Distinct nucleotide sequences in the sample also encode this CDR3. The chain has TRBV6-5 and TRBJ1-5; D possibly corresponds to TRBD1 (5 bases). The germline CDR1 and CDR2 sequences are MNHEY and SVGAGI. V lost 6 bases and J lost 4, with 10 bases in between. The CDR3 loop spans 13 amino acids. The CDR3 loop reads CASSRGGNQPQHF. The DNA for the CDR3 is TGTGCCAGCAGCCGGGGGGGAAATCAGCCCCAGCATTTT.

The chain recombines TRBV18 with TRBJ2-3; D gene ambiguous. The CDR3 is made up of 13 amino acids. The ends were cut back, 0 bases at V and 2 bases at J, with 3 bases in the middle. Germline V gene sequence: CDR1 KGHSH, CDR2 LQKENI. CDR3 in DNA: TGTGCCAGCTCACCACCGAACACAGATACGCAGTATTTT. This gives the protein CASSPPNTDTQYF.